The 14 T cell receptor beta chains reported below all come from one sample, sequenced in a study of T cells in Graves' hyperthyroidism and ophthalmopathy. Amplification of TCR beta CDR3 regions was performed using RNA transcripts as template. During a first-round RT-PCR of the TCR CDR3, the HTBI primer set was used. MiXCR, applied by TCRdb to the multiplex PCR reads, yields one record per CDR3 protein. The table lists 650,000 to 800,000 distinct CDR3 sequences, just under 45% of them singletons. The sample was peripheral blood or thyroid tissue (not recorded which). Source of these receptors: an adult man with Graves' disease, either hyperthyroidism or ophthalmopathy (not recorded which).

This clonotype was found many times. DNA of the CDR3: TGTGCCAGCAGTTCTCCGGGACAGCGGTACGAGCAGTACTTC. Translated: CASSSPGQRYEQYF. This chain uses TRBV7-9 with TRBJ2-7; 7 bases match TRBD1. This CDR3 is built from 14 residues. CDR1 is SEHNR and CDR2 is FQNEAQ in the germline V gene (reference sequence). V lost 6 bases to trimming and J lost 4 bases; unmatched junction nucleotides: 9.

J is TRBJ1-2 and V is TRBV20-1; 8 bases are shared with TRBD1. Unmatched junction bases numbered 10, after V lost 4 bases and J lost 3 bases. Germline V gives CDR1 DFQATT, CDR2 SNEGSKA (reference sequence). The CDR3 has 15 residues. The CDR3 spells CSAKGTGALDYGYTF. The CDR3 nucleotides read TGCAGTGCTAAAGGGACAGGAGCCTTGGACTATGGCTACACCTTC.

With regard to this clonotype: Since a much larger clone is just one base distant, this may be a read error. The V call is TRBV10-3, the J call TRBJ2-7; TRBD1 might be the D (5 bases). V was pared by 0 bases and J by 5 bases, with 8 bases between. Germline lookup yields CDR1 ENHRY and CDR2 SYGVKD. The CDR3 has 13 residues. CDR3 in DNA: TGTGCCATCAGTGAGTCGACAGCCGACGAGCAGTACTTC. The encoded protein is CAISESTADEQYF.

In this sample, this clonotype turned up many times. The rearrangement uses TRBV9 and TRBJ2-7; 9 positions agree with TRBD1. Germline lookup yields CDR1 SGDLS and CDR2 YYNGEE. V shed 0 bases, J shed 2 bases, and the junction held 3 bases outside the gene matches. The CDR3 runs to 15 residues. CDR3 DNA: TGTGCCAGCAGCGTAGCGGACAGGGGAGCCTACGAGCAGTACTTC. Protein sequence: CASSVADRGAYEQYF.

The chain is built from TRBV25-1 and TRBJ1-2; perhaps TRBD1 as D (6 bases). V was trimmed by 6 bases and J by 7 bases, leaving 24 bases between them. Germline loops: CDR1 MGHDK, CDR2 SYGVNS. The CDR3 covers 16 residues. The CDR3 DNA reads as TGTGCCAGCAGCGTTGACGGGGGGGCGCAGAGCTCTGGCTACACCTTC. Its translation is CASSVDGGAQSSGYTF.

The rearrangement links TRBV15 to TRBJ2-7, with no clear D. CDR3 size: 13 residues. V was shortened by 4 bases and J by 7 bases, with 14 bases between the two germline ends. Germline loops: CDR1 LNHNV, CDR2 YYDKDF (reference sequence). CDR3 loop: CATSKIHTEEQYF. The CDR3 DNA reads TGTGCCACCAGCAAGATCCACACGGAGGAGCAGTACTTC.

The V call is TRBV2, the J call TRBJ1-6, with a possible D match to TRBD1 (5 bases). Germline CDR1 is SNHLY and CDR2 is FYNNEI. The CDR3 sequence is 15 residues long. The ends were cut back, 0 bases at V and 10 bases at J, with 13 bases in the middle. The CDR3 bases are TGTGCCAGCAGTGAAGCGCTCGGGGGGAGCTCACCCCTCCACTTT. This encodes CASSEALGGSSPLHF.

V and J are TRBV10-3 and TRBJ2-7, with 8 bases matching TRBD1. Germline loops: CDR1 ENHRY, CDR2 SYGVKD. The CDR3 runs 13 residues. With 10 bases clipped from V and 2 bases from J, the junction kept 7 bases outside the gene matches. CDR3 in amino acids: CATMDRVTYEQYF. The CDR3 DNA is TGTGCCACCATGGACAGGGTTACCTACGAGCAGTACTTC.

The table lists this clonotype with a few counts. This sequence joins TRBV2 and TRBJ1-1; 7 nucleotides match TRBD1. After removal of 10 bases from V and 10 bases from J, the junction contained 12 bases not matched to a gene. Looked up from germline, CDR1 is SNHLY and CDR2 is FYNNEI. CDR3 length equals 12 residues. CDR3 bases: TGTGCCAACTTAGACAGGGCGGAGGGAGCTTTCTTT. Translated, it gives CANLDRAEGAFF.

This clonotype has a count of ten or more. The chain links TRBV24-1 to TRBJ2-5; TRBD1 might be the D (5 bases). This CDR3 region has 16 residues. Germline CDR1 and CDR2: KGHDR and SFDVKD. V lost 5 bases and J lost 0, with 15 bases in between. Here the CDR3 reads CATSAGREFYQETQYF. The DNA of the CDR3 is TGTGCCACCAGTGCGGGCAGGGAATTCTACCAAGAGACCCAGTACTTC.

This clonotype was seen only a few times. The rearrangement uses TRBV7-9 and TRBJ1-5; tentative D call: TRBD1 (6 bases). The V end was cut by 6 bases, the J end by 9 bases, with 18 bases between. This CDR3 contains 14 residues. Germline CDR1 is SEHNR and CDR2 is FQNEAQ (reference sequence). The CDR3 DNA is TGTGCCAGCAGTGGGAGCCAGGGGTTGACGCCCCAGCATTTT. It translates to CASSGSQGLTPQHF.

The chain links TRBV29-1 to TRBJ1-1; no reliable D call. V lost 3 bases and J 1 base, leaving 12 bases between the germline ends. Germline CDR1 reads SQVTM; CDR2 reads ANQGSEA. The CDR3 runs to 14 residues. The CDR3 bases are TGCAGCGTTGAGACCTACCGACGGAACACTGAAGCTTTCTTT. This gives the protein CSVETYRRNTEAFF. The full variable domain, rest sourced from reference TRBV29-1 and TRBJ1-1, is SAVISQKPSRDICQRGTSLTIQCQVDSQVTMMFWYRQQPGQSLTLIATANQGSEATYESGFVIDKFPISRPNLTFSTLTVSNMSPEDSSIYLCSVETYRRNTEAFFGQGTRLTVV.

The chain joins TRBV7-2 to TRBJ2-7; possible D gene TRBD1, 5 bases. The CDR3 has 17 amino acids. Trimming took 5 bases from V and 0 from J, leaving 20 bases between them. CDR1 SGHTA and CDR2 FQGNSA come from the germline V gene. The CDR3 region has the DNA TGTGCCAGCAGCCTGAATCCAGGGATCAGGAGCTCCTACGAGCAGTACTTC. Translation: CASSLNPGIRSSYEQYF.

As for this clonotype: The junction departs from germline at one end; a sequencing error may be responsible. V gene TRBV7-9 combines with J gene TRBJ1-2; the match to TRBD1 covers 9 bases. CDR1 SEHNR and CDR2 FQNEAQ come from the germline V gene (reference sequence). The CDR3 has 13 amino acids. CDR3 protein: CASGLTGGDGYTF. The CDR3 DNA reads as TGTGCCAGCGGCTTGACAGGGGGAGATGGCTACACCTTC.